One T cell receptor (beta chain) is described in this entry. The antigen remains unidentified. The read comes to an end 3 residues before the CDR3 does, leaving the germline J gene to fill in the end. This entry is derived from a study of Tregs in tolerant kidney transplant recipients. The CDR3 has 15 residues. CDR1 and CDR2 from the germline V gene are SGHRS and YFSETQ. Trimming cost V 4 bases and J 9 bases; bases outside gene matches: 10. The assay was immunoSEQ multiplex PCR, and TCRdb's table has in-frame clones only and misses some. The specimen's table records approximately 52,000 clones. Findings of the study overall: Few patients were studied, so findings need validation in larger groups.

This receptor was obtained from a human donor who received a combined kidney and bone marrow transplant. The chain links TRBV5-1 to TRBJ2-1, with 10 bases fitting TRBD2. Source: CD4+ T cells from blood, taken before the transplant. The part of the CDR3 DNA that was read is TGCGCCAGCAGCGTGGTGCTAGCGGGAGCGGGTGAG. Translating it yields CASSVVLAGAGE. The complete CDR3 sequence is CASSVVLAGAGEQFF.